Below, one T cell receptor beta chain is given with its context. The sample originates from a study of shared T cell receptors in the human thymus. TCRdb keeps only in-frame clones here, not all; method: immunoSEQ multiplex PCR. The data contain more than 550,000 clones, 70% to 90% of them singletons. The data also belong to a second study, concerning human thymus T cells. From that study: Healthy Finnish infants undergoing corrective surgery for congenital heart defects were used as donors. Thymus tissue was removed during corrective cardiac surgery. Related studies found that unrelated individuals share highly overlapping thymic repertoires.

Specimen: thymocytes. The clonotype comes from a girl under three years old with a congenital heart defect.

DNA for the CDR3: TGTGCCAGCAGTTTGGCCAGGGCTCCCCCTGGAAACACCATATATTTT. It is translated as CASSLARAPPGNTIYF. The chain is built from TRBV28 and TRBJ1-3; maybe TRBD1 (5 bases). CDR3 length: 16 residues. The germline V gene encodes CDR1 MDHEN and CDR2 SYDVKM. V was cut by 3 bases and J by 2 bases, with 14 bases left in between. The full variable domain, in which reference TRBV28 and TRBJ1-3 provide the parts outside the CDR3, is DVKVTQSSRYLVKRTGEKVFLECVQDMDHENMFWYRQDPGLGLRLIYFSYDVKMKEKGDIPEGYSVSREKKERFSLILESASTNQTSMYLCASSLARAPPGNTIYFGEGSWLTVV.